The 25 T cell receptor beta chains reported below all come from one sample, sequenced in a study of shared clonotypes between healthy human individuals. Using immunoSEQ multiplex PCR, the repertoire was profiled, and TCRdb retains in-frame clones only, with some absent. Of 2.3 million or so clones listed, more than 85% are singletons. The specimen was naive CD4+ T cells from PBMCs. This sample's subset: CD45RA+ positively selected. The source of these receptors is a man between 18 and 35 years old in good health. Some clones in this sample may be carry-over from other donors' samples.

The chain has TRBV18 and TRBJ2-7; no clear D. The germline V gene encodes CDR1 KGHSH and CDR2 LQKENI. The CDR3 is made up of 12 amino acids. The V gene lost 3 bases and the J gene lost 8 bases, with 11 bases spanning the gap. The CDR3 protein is CASSPDGGKQYF. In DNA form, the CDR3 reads TGTGCCAGCTCACCGGATGGTGGGAAGCAGTACTTC. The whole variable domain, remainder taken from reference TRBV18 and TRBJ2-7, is NAGVMQNPRHLVRRRGQEARLRCSPMKGHSHVYWYRQLPEEGLKFMVYLQKENIIDESGMPKERFSAEFPKEGPSILRIQQVVRGDSAAYFCASSPDGGKQYFGPGTRLTVT.

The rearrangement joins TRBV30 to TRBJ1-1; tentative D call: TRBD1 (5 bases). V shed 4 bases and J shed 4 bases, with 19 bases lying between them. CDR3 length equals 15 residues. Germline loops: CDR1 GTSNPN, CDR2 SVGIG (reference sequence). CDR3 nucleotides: TGTGCCTGGAAAGTCTGGGGGAGGGGTTCCACTGAAGCTTTCTTT. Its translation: CAWKVWGRGSTEAFF.

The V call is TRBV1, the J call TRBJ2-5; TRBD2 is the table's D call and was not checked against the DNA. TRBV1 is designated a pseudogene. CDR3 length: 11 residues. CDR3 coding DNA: TGCACCAGCAGCTACGGTGAGACCCAGTACTTC. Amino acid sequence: CTSSYGETQYF.

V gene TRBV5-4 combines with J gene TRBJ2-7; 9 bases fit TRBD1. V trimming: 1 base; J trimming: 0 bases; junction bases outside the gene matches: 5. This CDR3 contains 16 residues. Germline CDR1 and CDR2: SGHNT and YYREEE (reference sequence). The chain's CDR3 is CASSLPGQGLSYEQYF. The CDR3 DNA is TGTGCCAGCAGCTTGCCGGGACAGGGTCTCTCCTACGAGCAGTACTTC.

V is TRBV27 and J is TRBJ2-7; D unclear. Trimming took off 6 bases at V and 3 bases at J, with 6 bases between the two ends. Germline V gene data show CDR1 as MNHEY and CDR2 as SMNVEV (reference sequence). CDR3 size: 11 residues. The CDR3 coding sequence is TGTGCCAGCAGGGACCGCTACGAGCAGTACTTC. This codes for CASRDRYEQYF.

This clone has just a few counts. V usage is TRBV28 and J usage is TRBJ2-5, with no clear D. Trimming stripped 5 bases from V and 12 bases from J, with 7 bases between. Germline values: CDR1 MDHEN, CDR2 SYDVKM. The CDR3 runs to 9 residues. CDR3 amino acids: CASSHKKYF. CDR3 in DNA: TGTGCCAGCAGTCACAAGAAGTACTTC.

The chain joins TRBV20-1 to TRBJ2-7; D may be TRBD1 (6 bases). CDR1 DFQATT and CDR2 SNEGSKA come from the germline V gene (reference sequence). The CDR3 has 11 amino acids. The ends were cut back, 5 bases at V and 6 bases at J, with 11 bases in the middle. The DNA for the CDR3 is TGCAGTGCTGATACAGGGACCGAGCAGTACTTC. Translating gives CSADTGTEQYF.

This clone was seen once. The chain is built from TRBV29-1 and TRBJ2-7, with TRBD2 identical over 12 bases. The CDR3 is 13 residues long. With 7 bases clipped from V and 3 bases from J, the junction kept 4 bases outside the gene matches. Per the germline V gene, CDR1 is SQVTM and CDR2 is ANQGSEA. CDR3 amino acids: CSATSGRFYEQYF. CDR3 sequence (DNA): TGCAGCGCAACTAGCGGGAGGTTCTACGAGCAGTACTTC.

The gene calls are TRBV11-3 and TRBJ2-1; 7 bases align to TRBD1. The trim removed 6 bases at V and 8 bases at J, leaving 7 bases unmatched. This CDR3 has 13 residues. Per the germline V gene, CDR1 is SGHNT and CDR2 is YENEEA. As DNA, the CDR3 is TGTGCCAGCAGTCGGACAGGACCAGATGAGCAGTTCTTC. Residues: CASSRTGPDEQFF.

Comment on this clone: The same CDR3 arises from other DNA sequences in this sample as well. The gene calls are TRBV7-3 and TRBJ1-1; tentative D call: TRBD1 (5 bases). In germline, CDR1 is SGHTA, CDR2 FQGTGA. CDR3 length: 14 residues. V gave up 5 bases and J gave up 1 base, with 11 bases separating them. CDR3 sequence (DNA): TGTGCCAGCAGCCTCACGGGGGGGAACACTGAAGCTTTCTTT. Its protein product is CASSLTGGNTEAFF.

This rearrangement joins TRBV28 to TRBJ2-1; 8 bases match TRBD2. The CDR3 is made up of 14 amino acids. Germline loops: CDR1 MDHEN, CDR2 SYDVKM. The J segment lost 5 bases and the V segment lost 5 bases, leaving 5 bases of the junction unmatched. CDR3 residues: CASSRAGGNNEQFF. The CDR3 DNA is TGTGCCAGCAGTCGGGCGGGGGGCAACAATGAGCAGTTCTTC.

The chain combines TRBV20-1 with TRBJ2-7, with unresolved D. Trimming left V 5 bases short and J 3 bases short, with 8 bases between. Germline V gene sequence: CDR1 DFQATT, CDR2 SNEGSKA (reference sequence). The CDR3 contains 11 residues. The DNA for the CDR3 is TGCAGTGCTTATTCGGGCTACGAGCAGTACTTC. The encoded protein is CSAYSGYEQYF.

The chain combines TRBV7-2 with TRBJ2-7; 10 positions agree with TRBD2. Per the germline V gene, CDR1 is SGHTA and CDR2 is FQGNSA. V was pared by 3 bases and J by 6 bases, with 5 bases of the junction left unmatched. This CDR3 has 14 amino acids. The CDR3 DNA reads TGTGCCAGCAGCTTGGGGCTAGCGGGAGCCGAGCAGTACTTC. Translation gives CASSLGLAGAEQYF.

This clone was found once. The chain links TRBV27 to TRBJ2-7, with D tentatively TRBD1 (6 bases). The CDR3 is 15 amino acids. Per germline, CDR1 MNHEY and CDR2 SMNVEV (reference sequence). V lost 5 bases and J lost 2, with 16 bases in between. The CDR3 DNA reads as TGTGCCAGCAGTAAGAACAGGGCCCAAGCCTACGAGCAGTACTTC. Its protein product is CASSKNRAQAYEQYF.

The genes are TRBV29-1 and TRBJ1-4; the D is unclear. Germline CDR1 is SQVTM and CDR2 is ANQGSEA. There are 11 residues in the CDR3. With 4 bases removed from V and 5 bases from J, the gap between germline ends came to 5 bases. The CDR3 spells CSVVENEKLFF. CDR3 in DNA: TGCAGCGTTGTGGAGAATGAAAAACTGTTTTTT. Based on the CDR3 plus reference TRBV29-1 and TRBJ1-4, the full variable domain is SAVISQKPSRDICQRGTSLTIQCQVDSQVTMMFWYRQQPGQSLTLIATANQGSEATYESGFVIDKFPISRPNLTFSTLTVSNMSPEDSSIYLCSVVENEKLFFGSGTQLSVL.

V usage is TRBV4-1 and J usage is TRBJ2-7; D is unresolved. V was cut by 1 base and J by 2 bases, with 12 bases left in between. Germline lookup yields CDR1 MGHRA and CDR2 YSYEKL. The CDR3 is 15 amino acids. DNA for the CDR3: TGCGCCAGCAGCCAAGGGTTCGCTCAACCCTACGAGCAGTACTTC. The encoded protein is CASSQGFAQPYEQYF.

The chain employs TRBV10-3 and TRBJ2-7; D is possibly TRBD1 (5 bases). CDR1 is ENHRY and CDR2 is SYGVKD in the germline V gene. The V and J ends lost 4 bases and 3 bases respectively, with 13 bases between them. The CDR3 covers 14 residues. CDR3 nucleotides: TGTGCCATCAGTGGGGCAGGGATATTCTACGAGCAGTACTTC. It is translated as CAISGAGIFYEQYF.

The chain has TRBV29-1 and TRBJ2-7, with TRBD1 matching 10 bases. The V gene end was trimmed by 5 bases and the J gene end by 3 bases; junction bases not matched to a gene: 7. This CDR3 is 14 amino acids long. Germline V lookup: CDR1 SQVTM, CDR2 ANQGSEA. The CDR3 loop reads CSVTRTGGYYEQYF. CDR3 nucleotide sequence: TGCAGCGTTACGAGGACAGGGGGGTACTACGAGCAGTACTTC.

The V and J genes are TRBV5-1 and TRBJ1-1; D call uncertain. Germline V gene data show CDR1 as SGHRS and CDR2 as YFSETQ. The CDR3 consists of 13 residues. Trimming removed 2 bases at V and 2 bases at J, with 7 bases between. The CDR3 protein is CASSFGINTEAFF. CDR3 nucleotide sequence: TGCGCCAGCAGCTTCGGGATTAACACTGAAGCTTTCTTT.

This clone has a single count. Written as DNA, the CDR3 is TGTGCCAGCAGCTCTAACAGGGACCGCTCCTACGAGCAGTACTTC. This gives the protein CASSSNRDRSYEQYF. The chain recombines TRBV5-4 with TRBJ2-7; TRBD1 is a possible D gene (6 bases). Germline V lookup: CDR1 SGHNT, CDR2 YYREEE (reference sequence). Trimming took off 3 bases at V and 0 bases at J, with 13 bases between the two ends. The CDR3 covers 15 residues.

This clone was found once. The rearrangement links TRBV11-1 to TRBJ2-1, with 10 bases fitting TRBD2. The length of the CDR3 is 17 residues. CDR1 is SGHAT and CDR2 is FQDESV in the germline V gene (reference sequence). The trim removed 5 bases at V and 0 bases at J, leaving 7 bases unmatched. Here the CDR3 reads CASSPGTSESSYNEQFF. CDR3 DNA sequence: TGTGCCAGCAGCCCGGGGACTAGCGAGAGCTCCTACAATGAGCAGTTCTTC.

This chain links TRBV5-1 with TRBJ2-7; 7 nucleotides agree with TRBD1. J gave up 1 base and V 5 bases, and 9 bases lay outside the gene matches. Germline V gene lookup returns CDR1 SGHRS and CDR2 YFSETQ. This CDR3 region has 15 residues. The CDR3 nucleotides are TGCGCCAGCAGATCCGGACAGGCCGAATCCTACGAGCAGTACTTC. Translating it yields CASRSGQAESYEQYF. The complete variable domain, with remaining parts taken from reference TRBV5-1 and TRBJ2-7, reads KAGVTQTPRYLIKTRGQQVTLSCSPISGHRSVSWYQQTPGQGLQFLFEYFSETQRNKGNFPGRFSGRQFSNSRSEMNVSTLELGDSALYLCASRSGQAESYEQYFGPGTRLTVT.

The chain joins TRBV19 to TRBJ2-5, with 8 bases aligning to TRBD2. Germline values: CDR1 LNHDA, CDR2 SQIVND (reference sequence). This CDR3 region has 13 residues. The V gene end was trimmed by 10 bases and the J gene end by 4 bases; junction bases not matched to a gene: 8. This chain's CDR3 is CATKREWGETQYF. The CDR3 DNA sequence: TGTGCCACCAAGCGGGAGTGGGGAGAGACCCAGTACTTC.

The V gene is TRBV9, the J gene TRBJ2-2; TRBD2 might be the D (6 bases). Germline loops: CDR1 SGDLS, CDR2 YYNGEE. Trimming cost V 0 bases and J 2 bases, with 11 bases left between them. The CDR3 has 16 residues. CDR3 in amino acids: CASSVAGDYNTGELFF. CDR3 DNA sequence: TGTGCCAGCAGCGTAGCGGGAGATTATAACACCGGGGAGCTGTTTTTT.

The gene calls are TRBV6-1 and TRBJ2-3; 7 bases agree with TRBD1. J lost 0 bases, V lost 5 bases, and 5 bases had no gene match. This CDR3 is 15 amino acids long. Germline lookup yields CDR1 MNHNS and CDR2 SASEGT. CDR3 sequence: CASSKGGQSTDTQYF. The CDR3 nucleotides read TGTGCCAGCAGTAAAGGGGGACAGAGCACAGATACGCAGTATTTT.